This is a list of T cell receptor beta chains from one sample in a study of identical twins. TCRdb re-derived calls from the 5' RACE reads in MiXCR, one entry per CDR3 protein. The sample holds about 700,000 distinct CDR3 sequences, 8.5% to 9% seen once. This same sample was also taken into another study, of yellow fever vaccine responses in identical twins.

The sequencing sample was made of PBMCs. These receptors all come from a woman younger than 35 in good health. CDR3s include the opening cysteine and the closing phenylalanine or tryptophan. Each record gives: D gene, CDR3 length, J gene, clone size, V gene, CDR3 protein, CDR3 DNA. The D gene is left open where the match is weak. Size is omitted from some rows. Given values are once, few, many or a class for expanded clones.

>TRBD1|15|TRBJ1-4|many|TRBV12-3/TRBV12-4
CASSLGDRNYEKLFF
TGTGCCAGCAGTTTGGGGGACAGAAATTATGAAAAACTGTTTTTT
>TRBD2|16|TRBJ2-3|few|TRBV5-1
CASSPAWTRTPDTQYF
TGCGCCAGCAGCCCCGCGTGGACTAGGACGCCAGATACGCAGTATTTT
>-|15|TRBJ1-5|few|TRBV5-1
CASSFEGQGNQPQHF
TGCGCCAGCAGCTTCGAGGGACAAGGCAATCAGCCCCAGCATTTT
>-|13|TRBJ2-3|few|TRBV20-1
CSASGDGPDTQYF
TGCAGTGCTAGCGGGGATGGGCCGGATACGCAGTATTTT
>TRBD2|14|TRBJ2-1|-|TRBV7-2
CASSLGLAGGLRFF
TGTGCCAGCAGCTTAGGGCTAGCGGGAGGGCTACGGTTCTTC
>-|11|TRBJ2-5|-|TRBV28
CASSSSGTQYF
TGTGCCAGCAGTTCTTCAGGGACCCAGTACTTC
>TRBD2|14|TRBJ2-3|few|TRBV20-1
CSARTSGGTDTQYF
TGCAGTGCTCGAACCAGCGGGGGCACAGATACGCAGTATTTT
>TRBD1|16|TRBJ2-7|few|TRBV5-1
CASSLAGQETTYEQYF
TGCGCCAGCAGCTTGGCCGGACAGGAGACAACCTACGAGCAGTACTTC
>TRBD1|17|TRBJ2-3|-|TRBV5-1
CASNKGDWTGPTDTQYF
TGCGCCAGCAACAAGGGAGATTGGACAGGCCCCACAGATACGCAGTATTTT
>-|15|TRBJ2-1|many|TRBV28
CASRAGAGAYNEQFF
TGTGCCAGCAGAGCAGGAGCAGGGGCCTACAATGAGCAGTTCTTC
>TRBD1|18|TRBJ2-2|once|TRBV18
CASSPRGTGGPNTGELFF
TGTGCCAGCTCACCACGAGGGACAGGGGGACCGAACACCGGGGAGCTGTTTTTT
>-|14|TRBJ2-7|many|TRBV3-1
CASSPSGDHYEQYF
TGTGCCAGCAGCCCATCAGGGGACCACTACGAGCAGTACTTC
>-|16|TRBJ2-7|-|TRBV29-1
CSVLGDSPPSSYEQYF
TGCAGCGTTTTGGGGGACTCTCCACCCAGCTCCTACGAGCAGTACTTC
>-|15|TRBJ2-7|-|TRBV4-3
CASSQDYLQGYEQYF
TGCGCCAGCAGCCAAGATTATCTCCAGGGCTACGAGCAGTACTTC
>TRBD1|16|TRBJ1-6|-|TRBV14
CASSRLRDRVSSPLHF
TGTGCCAGCAGCCGACTCCGGGACAGGGTGAGTTCACCCCTCCACTTT
>-|14|TRBJ1-1|many|TRBV5-1
CASSLIGGNTEAFF
TGCGCCAGCAGCTTGATAGGGGGGAACACTGAAGCTTTCTTT
>TRBD1|14|TRBJ1-2|few|TRBV19
CASSMPGQSYGYTF
TGTGCCAGTAGTATGCCGGGACAGTCTTATGGCTACACCTTC
>TRBD1|12|TRBJ2-7|few|TRBV6-1
CASTRDRGEQYF
TGTGCCAGTACCCGGGACAGGGGTGAGCAGTACTTC
>-|14|TRBJ2-3|-|TRBV4-3
CASSQVVSADTQYF
TGCGCCAGCAGCCAAGTCGTATCGGCAGATACGCAGTATTTT
>-|15|TRBJ2-1|many|TRBV20-1
CSASWTAIGRDEQFF
TGCAGTGCTAGTTGGACCGCCATTGGTCGGGATGAGCAGTTCTTC
>-|14|TRBJ1-1|few|TRBV4-1
CASSANAGNTEAFF
TGCGCCAGCAGCGCAAACGCAGGGAACACTGAAGCTTTCTTT
>TRBD2|15|TRBJ2-1|few|TRBV3-1
CASSPTSLQYNEQFF
TGTGCCAGCAGCCCGACTAGCCTACAATACAATGAGCAGTTCTTC
>TRBD1|13|TRBJ2-7|many|TRBV7-9
CASTHRGNYEQYF
TGTGCCAGCACCCACAGGGGAAACTACGAGCAGTACTTC
>TRBD2|17|TRBJ2-2|few|TRBV10-3
CAITKNLAGGETGELFF
TGTGCCATCACCAAAAATCTAGCGGGAGGAGAAACCGGGGAGCTGTTTTTT
>-|14|TRBJ2-7|few|TRBV7-9
CASSEPGHSYEQYF
TGTGCCAGCAGCGAGCCGGGACACTCCTACGAGCAGTACTTC
>TRBD1|15|TRBJ1-1|-|TRBV6-5
CASSYSAGGYTEAFF
TGTGCCAGCAGTTACTCGGCAGGGGGGTACACTGAAGCTTTCTTT
>TRBD2|13|TRBJ2-7|many|TRBV29-1
CSVVLAGGYEQYF
TGCAGCGTTGTCCTAGCGGGAGGCTACGAGCAGTACTTC
>TRBD1|14|TRBJ2-5|-|TRBV6-1
CASSATGVRETQYF
TGTGCCAGCAGTGCCACAGGGGTTCGGGAGACCCAGTACTTC
>-|13|TRBJ1-1|many|TRBV6-1
CASSSRVNTEAFF
TGTGCCAGCAGCTCGCGGGTGAACACTGAAGCTTTCTTT
>-|15|TRBJ2-3|many|TRBV5-1
CASSLVVSATDTQYF
TGCGCCAGCAGCTTGGTAGTTTCGGCCACAGATACGCAGTATTTT
>-|15|TRBJ1-5|-|TRBV4-3
CASSQDPGQGQPQHF
TGCGCCAGCAGCCAAGATCCGGGCCAGGGCCAGCCCCAGCATTTT
>-|16|TRBJ2-1|many|TRBV7-8
CASRTDRSQVFNEQFF
TGTGCCAGCAGAACTGACAGGTCCCAAGTGTTCAATGAGCAGTTCTTC
>-|15|TRBJ2-2|few|TRBV12-3/TRBV12-4
CASSLGRQSSGELFF
TGTGCCAGCAGTTTAGGACGACAGTCGTCCGGGGAGCTGTTTTTT
>-|16|TRBJ2-7|many|TRBV29-1
CSVEEAGTAQGYEQYF
TGCAGCGTTGAAGAGGCCGGGACTGCCCAGGGCTACGAGCAGTACTTC
>TRBD2|15|TRBJ2-5|many|TRBV4-1
CASSQGAGGEETQYF
TGCGCCAGCAGCCAGGGAGCGGGGGGTGAAGAGACCCAGTACTTC
>-|15|TRBJ2-7|-|TRBV10-3
CAISDLGGLVYEQYF
TGTGCCATCAGTGATTTGGGGGGATTGGTCTACGAGCAGTACTTC
>-|10|TRBJ2-7|-|TRBV7-9
CGSGTLEQYF
TGTGGCTCCGGGACACTCGAGCAGTACTTC
>TRBD1|16|TRBJ2-1|many|TRBV12-3/TRBV12-4
CASSPGTVVPYNEQFF
TGTGCCAGCAGTCCCGGGACAGTCGTCCCTTACAATGAGCAGTTCTTC
>-|13|TRBJ2-5|-|TRBV10-3
CAIRTGSQETQYF
TGTGCCATCAGAACAGGGTCCCAAGAGACCCAGTACTTC
>TRBD1|17|TRBJ2-3|few|TRBV5-1
CASSLFGTGGASDTQYF
TGCGCCAGCAGCTTGTTCGGTACAGGGGGCGCTTCGGATACGCAGTATTTT
>TRBD1|14|TRBJ2-5|-|TRBV14
CASSPDRGIETQYF
TGTGCCAGCAGCCCGGACAGGGGGATAGAGACCCAGTACTTC